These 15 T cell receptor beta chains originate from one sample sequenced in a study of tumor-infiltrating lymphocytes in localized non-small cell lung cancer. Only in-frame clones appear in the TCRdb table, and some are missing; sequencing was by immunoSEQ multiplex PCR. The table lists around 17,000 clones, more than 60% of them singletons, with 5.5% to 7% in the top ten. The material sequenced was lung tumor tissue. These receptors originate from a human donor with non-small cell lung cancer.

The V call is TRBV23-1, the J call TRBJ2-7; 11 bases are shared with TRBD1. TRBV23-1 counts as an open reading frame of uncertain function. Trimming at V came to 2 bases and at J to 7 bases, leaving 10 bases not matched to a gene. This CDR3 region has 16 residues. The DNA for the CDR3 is TGCGCCAGCAGTCAACCCCCGGGACAGGGGGGTAGAGAGCAGTACTTC. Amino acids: CASSQPPGQGGREQYF.

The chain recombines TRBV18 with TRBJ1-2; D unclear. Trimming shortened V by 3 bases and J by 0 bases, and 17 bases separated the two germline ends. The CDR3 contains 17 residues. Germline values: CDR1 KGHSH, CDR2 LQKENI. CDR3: CASSPIAATNSNYGYTF. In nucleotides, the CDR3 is TGTGCCAGCTCACCCATCGCAGCCACTAACTCTAACTATGGCTACACCTTC.

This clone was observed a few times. The CDR3 region has the DNA TGTGCCAGCAGCGATTCCGGCTTAACGGGTGGGGGCTACACCTTC. Translation: CASSDSGLTGGGYTF. The V gene is TRBV7-2, the J gene TRBJ1-2; no clear D gene. Germline CDR1 and CDR2: SGHTA and FQGNSA. Trimming left V 5 bases short and J 8 bases short, with 21 bases between. The CDR3 totals 15 residues.

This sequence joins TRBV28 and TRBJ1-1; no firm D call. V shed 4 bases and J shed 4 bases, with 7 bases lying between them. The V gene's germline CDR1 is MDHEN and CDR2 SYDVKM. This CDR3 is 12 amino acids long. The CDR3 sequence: CASSWSGTEAFF. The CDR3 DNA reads TGTGCCAGCAGTTGGTCGGGCACTGAAGCTTTCTTT.

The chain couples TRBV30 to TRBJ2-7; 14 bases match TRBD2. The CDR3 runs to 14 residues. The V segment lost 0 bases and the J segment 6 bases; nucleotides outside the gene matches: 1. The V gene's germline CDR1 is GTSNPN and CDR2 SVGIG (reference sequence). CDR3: CAWSVGTSGSEQYF. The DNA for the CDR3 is TGTGCCTGGAGTGTGGGGACTAGCGGGAGCGAGCAGTACTTC. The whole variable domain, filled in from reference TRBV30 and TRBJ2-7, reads SQTIHQWPATLVQPVGSPLSLECTVEGTSNPNLYWYRQAAGRGLQLLFYSVGIGQISSEVPQNLSASRPQDRQFILSSKKLLLSDSGFYLCAWSVGTSGSEQYFGPGTRLTVT.

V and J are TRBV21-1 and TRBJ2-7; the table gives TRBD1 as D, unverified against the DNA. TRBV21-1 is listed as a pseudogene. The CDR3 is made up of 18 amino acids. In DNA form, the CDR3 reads TGTGCCAGCAGCAAAGCGCCGGACAGACCTAAGGGGCCCTACGAGCAGTACTTC. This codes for CASSKAPDRPKGPYEQYF.

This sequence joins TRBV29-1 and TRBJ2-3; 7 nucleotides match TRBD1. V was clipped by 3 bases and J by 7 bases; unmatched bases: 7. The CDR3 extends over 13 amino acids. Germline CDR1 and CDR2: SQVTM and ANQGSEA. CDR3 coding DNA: TGCAGCGTTGAGTTAGGGGGCAGGAATACGCAGTATTTT. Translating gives CSVELGGRNTQYF.

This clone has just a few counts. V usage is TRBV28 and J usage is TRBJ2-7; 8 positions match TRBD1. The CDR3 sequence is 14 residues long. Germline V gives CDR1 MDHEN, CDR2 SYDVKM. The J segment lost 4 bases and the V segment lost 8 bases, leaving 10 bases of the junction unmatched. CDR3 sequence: CASCQRTGRYEQYF. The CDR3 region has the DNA TGTGCCAGCTGCCAAAGGACAGGGCGATACGAGCAGTACTTC. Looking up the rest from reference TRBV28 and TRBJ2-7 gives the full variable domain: DVKVTQSSRYLVKRTGEKVFLECVQDMDHENMFWYRQDPGLGLRLIYFSYDVKMKEKGDIPEGYSVSREKKERFSLILESASTNQTSMYLCASCQRTGRYEQYFGPGTRLTVT.

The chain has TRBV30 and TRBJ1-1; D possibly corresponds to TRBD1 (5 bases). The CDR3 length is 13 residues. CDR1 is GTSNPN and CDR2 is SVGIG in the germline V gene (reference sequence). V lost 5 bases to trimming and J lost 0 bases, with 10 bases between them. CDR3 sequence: CAWEDNLNTEAFF. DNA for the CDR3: TGTGCCTGGGAGGACAACCTGAACACTGAAGCTTTCTTT.

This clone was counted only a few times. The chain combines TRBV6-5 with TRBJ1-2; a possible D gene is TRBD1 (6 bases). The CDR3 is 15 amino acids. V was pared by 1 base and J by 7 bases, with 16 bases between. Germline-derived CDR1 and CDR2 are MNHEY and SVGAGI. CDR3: CASSYLTVGAGGYTF. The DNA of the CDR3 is TGTGCCAGCAGTTACTTAACGGTGGGGGCAGGTGGCTACACCTTC.

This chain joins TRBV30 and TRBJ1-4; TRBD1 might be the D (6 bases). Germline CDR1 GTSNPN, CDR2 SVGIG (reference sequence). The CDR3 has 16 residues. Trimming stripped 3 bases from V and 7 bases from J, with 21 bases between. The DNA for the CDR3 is TGTGCCTGGAGGCCCCCTTTGGGGGGGCGGGTTGAAAAACTGTTTTTT. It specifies CAWRPPLGGRVEKLFF.

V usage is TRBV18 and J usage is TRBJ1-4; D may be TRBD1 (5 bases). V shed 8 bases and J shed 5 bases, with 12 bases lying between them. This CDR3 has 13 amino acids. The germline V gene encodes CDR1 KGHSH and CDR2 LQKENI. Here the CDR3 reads CASGRDGNEKLFF. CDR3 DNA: TGTGCCAGCGGCCGGGACGGGAATGAAAAACTGTTTTTT.

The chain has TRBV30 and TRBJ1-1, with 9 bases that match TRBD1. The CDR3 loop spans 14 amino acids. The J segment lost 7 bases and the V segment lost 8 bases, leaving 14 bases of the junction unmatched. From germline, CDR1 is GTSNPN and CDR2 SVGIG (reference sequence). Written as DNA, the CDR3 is TGTGCCGCTCTTTTTGGACAGGGGTCAAGTGAAGCTTTCTTT. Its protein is CAALFGQGSSEAFF.

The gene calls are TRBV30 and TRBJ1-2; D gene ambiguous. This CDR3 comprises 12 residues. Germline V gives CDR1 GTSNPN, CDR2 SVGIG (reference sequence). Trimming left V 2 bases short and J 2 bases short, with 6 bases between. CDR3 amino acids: CAWSSGNYGYTF. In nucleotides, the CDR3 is TGTGCCTGGAGTTCAGGAAACTATGGCTACACCTTC. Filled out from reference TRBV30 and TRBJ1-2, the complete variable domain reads SQTIHQWPATLVQPVGSPLSLECTVEGTSNPNLYWYRQAAGRGLQLLFYSVGIGQISSEVPQNLSASRPQDRQFILSSKKLLLSDSGFYLCAWSSGNYGYTFGSGTRLTVV.

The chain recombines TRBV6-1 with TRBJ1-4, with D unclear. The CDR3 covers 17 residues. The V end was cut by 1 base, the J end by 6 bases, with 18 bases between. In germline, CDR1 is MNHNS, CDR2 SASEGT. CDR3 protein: CASSEGPSSWDDEKLFF. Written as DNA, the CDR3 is TGTGCCAGCAGTGAAGGTCCCAGTAGTTGGGATGATGAAAAACTGTTTTTT.